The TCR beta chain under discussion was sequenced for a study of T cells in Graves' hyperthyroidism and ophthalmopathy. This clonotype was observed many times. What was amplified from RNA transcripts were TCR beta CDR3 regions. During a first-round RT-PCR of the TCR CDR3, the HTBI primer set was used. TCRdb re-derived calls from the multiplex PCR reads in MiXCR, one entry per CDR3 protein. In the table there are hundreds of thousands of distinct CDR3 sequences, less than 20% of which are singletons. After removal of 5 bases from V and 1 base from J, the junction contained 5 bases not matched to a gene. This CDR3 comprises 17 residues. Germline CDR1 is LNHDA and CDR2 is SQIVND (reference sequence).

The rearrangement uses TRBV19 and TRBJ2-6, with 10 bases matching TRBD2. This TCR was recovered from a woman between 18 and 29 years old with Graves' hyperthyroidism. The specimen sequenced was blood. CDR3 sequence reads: CASSLLAGVSGANVLTF. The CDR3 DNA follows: TGTGCCAGTAGTCTTCTAGCGGGAGTTTCTGGGGCCAACGTCCTGACTTTC.